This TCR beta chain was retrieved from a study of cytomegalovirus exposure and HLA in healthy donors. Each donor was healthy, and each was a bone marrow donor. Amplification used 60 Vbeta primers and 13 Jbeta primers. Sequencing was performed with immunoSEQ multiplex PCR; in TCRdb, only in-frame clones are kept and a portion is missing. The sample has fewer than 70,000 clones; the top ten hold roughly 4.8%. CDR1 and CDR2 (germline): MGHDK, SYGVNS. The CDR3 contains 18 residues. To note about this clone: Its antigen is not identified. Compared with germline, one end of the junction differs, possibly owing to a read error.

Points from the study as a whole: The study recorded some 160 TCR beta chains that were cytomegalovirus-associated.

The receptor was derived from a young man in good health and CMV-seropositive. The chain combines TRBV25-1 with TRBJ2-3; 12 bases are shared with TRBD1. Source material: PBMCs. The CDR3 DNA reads TGTGCCAGCAGTGGCGGGACAGGGGGCGCAGATAGCCCAGATAAGCAGTATTTT. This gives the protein CASSGGTGGADSPDKQYF.